This TCR beta chain originates from a study of T-cell memory formation after mild COVID-19. Study-level points and caveats: Of the contracting clones, CD4+ ones lay mainly in CM and EM, and CD8+ ones in EMRA.

Losses at the gene ends were 3 bases for V and 2 bases for J; bases not matched to a gene: 7. CDR3 length: 18 residues. CDR1 is SEHNR and CDR2 is FQNEAQ in the germline V gene (reference sequence). This clonotype was detected a few times. Its antigen remains unknown. TCRdb recomputed calls from the 5' RACE reads with MiXCR, one row per CDR3 protein. The sample lists around 440,000 distinct CDR3 sequences, around a sixth occurring once. This rearrangement joins TRBV7-9 to TRBJ2-6; 10 nucleotides align to TRBD1. The sequencing sample was made of PBMCs or a T cell subset sorted from them (not recorded which). The sequence derives from an adult woman who had mild COVID-19 (a few samples of this study predate the infection). Cell type and time point are not known. This CDR3 reads CASSLPGQGGAGANVLTF. In DNA, the CDR3 is TGTGCCAGCAGCTTGCCCGGACAGGGGGGAGCTGGGGCCAACGTCCTGACTTTC.